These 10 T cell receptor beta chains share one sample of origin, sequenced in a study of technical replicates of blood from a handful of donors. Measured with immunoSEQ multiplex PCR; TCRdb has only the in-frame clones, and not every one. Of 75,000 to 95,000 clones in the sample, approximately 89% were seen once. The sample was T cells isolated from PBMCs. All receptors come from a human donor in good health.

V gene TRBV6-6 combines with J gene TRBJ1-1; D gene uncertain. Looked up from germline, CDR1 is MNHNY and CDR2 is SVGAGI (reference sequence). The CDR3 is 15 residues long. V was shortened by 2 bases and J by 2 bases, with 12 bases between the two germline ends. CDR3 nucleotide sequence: TGTGCCAGCAGTTACCAGACTATTTCAAACACTGAAGCTTTCTTT. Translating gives CASSYQTISNTEAFF.

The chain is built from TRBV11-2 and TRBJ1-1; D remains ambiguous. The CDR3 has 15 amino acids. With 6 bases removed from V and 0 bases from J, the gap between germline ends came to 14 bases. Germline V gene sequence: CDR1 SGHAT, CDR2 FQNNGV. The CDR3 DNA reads TGTGCCAGCAGTTTACCGGCAGGCATGAACACTGAAGCTTTCTTT. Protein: CASSLPAGMNTEAFF.

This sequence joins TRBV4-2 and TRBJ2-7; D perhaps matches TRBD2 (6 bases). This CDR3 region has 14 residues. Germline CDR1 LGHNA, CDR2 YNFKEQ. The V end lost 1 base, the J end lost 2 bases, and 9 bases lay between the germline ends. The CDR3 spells CASSQGRTTYEQYF. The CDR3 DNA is TGTGCCAGCAGCCAAGGGAGGACTACCTACGAGCAGTACTTC.

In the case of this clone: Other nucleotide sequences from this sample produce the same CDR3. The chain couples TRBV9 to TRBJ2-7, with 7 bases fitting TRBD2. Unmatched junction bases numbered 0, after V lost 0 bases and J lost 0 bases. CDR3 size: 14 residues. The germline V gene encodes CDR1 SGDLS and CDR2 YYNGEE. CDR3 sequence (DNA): TGTGCCAGCAGCGTAGGCGGGAGCTCCTACGAGCAGTACTTC. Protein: CASSVGGSSYEQYF.

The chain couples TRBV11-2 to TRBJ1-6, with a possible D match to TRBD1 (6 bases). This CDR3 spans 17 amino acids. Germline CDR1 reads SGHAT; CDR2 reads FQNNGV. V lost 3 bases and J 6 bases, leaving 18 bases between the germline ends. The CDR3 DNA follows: TGTGCCAGCAGCTTCCGAACCCCGGGACACATTAATTCACCCCTCCACTTT. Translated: CASSFRTPGHINSPLHF. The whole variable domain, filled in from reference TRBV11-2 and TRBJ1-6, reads EAGVAQSPRYKIIEKRQSVAFWCNPISGHATLYWYQQILGQGPKLLIQFQNNGVVDDSQLPKDRFSAERLKGVDSTLKIQPAKLEDSAVYLCASSFRTPGHINSPLHFGNGTRLTVT.

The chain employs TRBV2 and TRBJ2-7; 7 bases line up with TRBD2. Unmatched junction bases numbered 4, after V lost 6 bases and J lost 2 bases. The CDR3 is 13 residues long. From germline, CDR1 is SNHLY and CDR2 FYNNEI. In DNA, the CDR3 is TGTGCCAGCAGGCAGCGGGATGCCTACGAGCAGTACTTC. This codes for CASRQRDAYEQYF.

The CDR3 nucleotides are TGTGCCAGCTCACTGTCGCTAGCGGGATGGGATGAGCAGTTCTTC. Its translation is CASSLSLAGWDEQFF. V usage is TRBV18 and J usage is TRBJ2-1, with 9 bases lining up with TRBD2. The CDR3 extends over 15 amino acids. From germline, CDR1 is KGHSH and CDR2 LQKENI. The junction had 9 bases not matched to a gene; V was cut back by 4 bases and J by 8 bases.

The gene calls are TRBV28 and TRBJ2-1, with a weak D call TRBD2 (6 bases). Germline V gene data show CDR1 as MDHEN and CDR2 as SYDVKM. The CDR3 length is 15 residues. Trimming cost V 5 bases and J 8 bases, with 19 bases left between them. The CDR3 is CASSPGGVFRDEQFF. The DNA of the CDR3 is TGTGCCAGCAGTCCCGGGGGAGTCTTCCGGGATGAGCAGTTCTTC.

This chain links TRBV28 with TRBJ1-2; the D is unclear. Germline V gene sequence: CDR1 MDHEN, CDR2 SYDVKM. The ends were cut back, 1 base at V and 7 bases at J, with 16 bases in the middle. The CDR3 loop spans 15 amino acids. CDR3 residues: CASSLFSGRIGGYTF. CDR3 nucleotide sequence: TGTGCCAGCAGTTTATTCAGCGGGAGAATAGGTGGCTACACCTTC.

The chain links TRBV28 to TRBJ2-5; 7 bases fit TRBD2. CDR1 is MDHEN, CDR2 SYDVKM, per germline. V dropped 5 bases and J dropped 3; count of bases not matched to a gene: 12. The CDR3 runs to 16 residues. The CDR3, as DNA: TGTGCCAGCAGTCAAGAAAGCGGGACCAGAAAAGAGACCCAGTACTTC. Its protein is CASSQESGTRKETQYF.